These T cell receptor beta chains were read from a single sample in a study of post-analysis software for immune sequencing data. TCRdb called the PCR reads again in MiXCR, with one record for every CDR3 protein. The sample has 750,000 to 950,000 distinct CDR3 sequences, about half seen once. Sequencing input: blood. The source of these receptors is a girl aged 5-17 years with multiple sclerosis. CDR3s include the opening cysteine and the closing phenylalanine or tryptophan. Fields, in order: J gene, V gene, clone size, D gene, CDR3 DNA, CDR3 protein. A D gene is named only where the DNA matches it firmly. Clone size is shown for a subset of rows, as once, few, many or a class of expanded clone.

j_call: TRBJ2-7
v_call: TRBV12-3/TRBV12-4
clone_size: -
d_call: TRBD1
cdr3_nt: TGTGCCAGCAGAACCGGGACAGGGACCTACGAGCAGTACTTC
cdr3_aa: CASRTGTGTYEQYF

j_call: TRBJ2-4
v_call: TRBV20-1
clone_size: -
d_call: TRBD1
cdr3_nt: TGCAGTGCTCTGCAGGACAGGGGAAAAAACATTCAGTACTTC
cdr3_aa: CSALQDRGKNIQYF

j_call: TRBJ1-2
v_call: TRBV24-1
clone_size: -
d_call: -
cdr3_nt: TGTGCCACCAGTGATCCAGGGACTGAGCGGGTGGGCTACACCTTC
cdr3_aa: CATSDPGTERVGYTF

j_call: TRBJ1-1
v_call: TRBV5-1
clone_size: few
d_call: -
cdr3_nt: TGCGCCAGCAGCTTGGACCGGGGGGGCGGCATGAACACTGAAGCTTTCTTT
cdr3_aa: CASSLDRGGGMNTEAFF

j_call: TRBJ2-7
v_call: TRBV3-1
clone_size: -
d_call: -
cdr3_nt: TGTGCCAGCAGCCAAGGCAATAGGGATTACGAGCAGTACTTC
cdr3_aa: CASSQGNRDYEQYF

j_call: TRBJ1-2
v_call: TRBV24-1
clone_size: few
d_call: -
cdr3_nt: TGTGCCACCAGTGACAGGGCTGGGTCAGGCTACACCTTC
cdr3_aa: CATSDRAGSGYTF

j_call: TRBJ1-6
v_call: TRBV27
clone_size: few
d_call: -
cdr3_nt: TGTGCCAGCAGTTTAGGGTGGGGAGGGTATTCACCCCTCCACTTT
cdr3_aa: CASSLGWGGYSPLHF

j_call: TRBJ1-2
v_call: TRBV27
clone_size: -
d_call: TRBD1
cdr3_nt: TGTGCCAGCAGTTTAAAGGACAGGGGAGGGGTCTATGGCTACACCTTC
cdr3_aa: CASSLKDRGGVYGYTF

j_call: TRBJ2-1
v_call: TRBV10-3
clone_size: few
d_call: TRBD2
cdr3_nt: TGTGCCATCAGTGAGTTCGATCTAGCGGGAGCTTTCGGTGAGCAGTTCTTC
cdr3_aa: CAISEFDLAGAFGEQFF

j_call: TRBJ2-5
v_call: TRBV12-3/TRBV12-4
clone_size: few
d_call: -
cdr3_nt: TGTGCCAGCAGCCCCCGGACATCCCTACAAGAGACCCAGTACTTC
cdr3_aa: CASSPRTSLQETQYF

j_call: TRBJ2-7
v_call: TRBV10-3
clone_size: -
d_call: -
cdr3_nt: TGTGCCATCAGTGACCCGGACTATTCCTACGAGCAGTACTTC
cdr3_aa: CAISDPDYSYEQYF

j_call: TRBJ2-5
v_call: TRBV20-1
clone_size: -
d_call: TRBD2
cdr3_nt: TGCAGTGCTAGAGATCGGATGGGACTAGCGGGAACCCAGTACTTC
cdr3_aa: CSARDRMGLAGTQYF

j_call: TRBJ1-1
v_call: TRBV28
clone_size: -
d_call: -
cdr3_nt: TGTGCCAGCAGCCCCGGCGGGGGGGGGTACACTGAAGCTTTCTTT
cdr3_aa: CASSPGGGGYTEAFF

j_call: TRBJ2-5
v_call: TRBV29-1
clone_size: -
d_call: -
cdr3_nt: TGCAGCGTTGAACCGACAGGCTATCAAGAGACCCAGTACTTC
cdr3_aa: CSVEPTGYQETQYF

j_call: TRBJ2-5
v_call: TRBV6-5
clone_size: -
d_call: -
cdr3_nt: TGTGCCAGCAGCCCAGGCCAGGGATACGAGACCCAGTACTTC
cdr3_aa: CASSPGQGYETQYF

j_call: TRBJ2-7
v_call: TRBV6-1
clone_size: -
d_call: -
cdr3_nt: TGTGCCAGCAGTGATCTGCTGGACCGCTCCTACGAGCAGTACTTC
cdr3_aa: CASSDLLDRSYEQYF

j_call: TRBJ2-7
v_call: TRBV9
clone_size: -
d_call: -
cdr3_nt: TGTGCCAGCAGCGTAGGGGTACAGGGCGTCCACGAGCAGTACTTC
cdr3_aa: CASSVGVQGVHEQYF

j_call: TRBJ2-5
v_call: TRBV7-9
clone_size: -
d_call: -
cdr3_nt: TGTGCCAGCCCCACCGCGCCGCAGATTGATGAGACCCAGTACTTC
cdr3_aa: CASPTAPQIDETQYF

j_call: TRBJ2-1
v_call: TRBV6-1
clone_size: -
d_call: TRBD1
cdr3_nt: TGTGCCAGCAGCCTACCCATACAGGGGGGTAATGAGCAGTTCTTC
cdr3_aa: CASSLPIQGGNEQFF

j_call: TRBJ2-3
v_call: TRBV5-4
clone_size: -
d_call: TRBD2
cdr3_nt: TGTGCCAGCAGCCCTTCACTAGCGGGAGATCATGCAGATACGCAGTATTTT
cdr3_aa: CASSPSLAGDHADTQYF

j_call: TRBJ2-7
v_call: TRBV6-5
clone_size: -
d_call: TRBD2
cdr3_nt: TGTGCCAGCAGCAATGGACTAGCGGATTCCTACGAGCAGTACTTC
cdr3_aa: CASSNGLADSYEQYF

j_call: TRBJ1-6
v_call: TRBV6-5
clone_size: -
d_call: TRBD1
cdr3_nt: TGTGCCAGCCGGGGACAGGGGTCCTATAATTCACCCCTCCACTTT
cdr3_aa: CASRGQGSYNSPLHF